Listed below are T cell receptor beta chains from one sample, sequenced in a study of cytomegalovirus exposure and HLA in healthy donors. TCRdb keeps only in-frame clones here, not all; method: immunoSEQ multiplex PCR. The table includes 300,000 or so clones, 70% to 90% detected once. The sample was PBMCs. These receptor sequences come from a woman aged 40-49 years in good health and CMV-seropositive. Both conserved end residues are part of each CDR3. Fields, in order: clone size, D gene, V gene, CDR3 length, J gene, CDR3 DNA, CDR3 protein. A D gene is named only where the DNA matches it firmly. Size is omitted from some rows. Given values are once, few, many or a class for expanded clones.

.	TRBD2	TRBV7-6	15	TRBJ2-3	TGTGCCAGCAGCTTAGGGATTAGCGGGAAAGATACGCAGTATTTT	CASSLGISGKDTQYF
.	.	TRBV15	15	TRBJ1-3	TGTGCCACCAGCAGAGATCGGGGTACTGGAAACACCATATATTTT	CATSRDRGTGNTIYF
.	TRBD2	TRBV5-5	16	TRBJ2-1	TGTGCCAGCAGCCCTTGGACTAGCGGGAGTAGGGATGAGCAGTTCTTC	CASSPWTSGSRDEQFF
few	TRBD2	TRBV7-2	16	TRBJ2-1	TGTGCCAGCAGCTTAGCGGCGGGAGGGCCGCCCAATGAGCAGTTCTTC	CASSLAAGGPPNEQFF
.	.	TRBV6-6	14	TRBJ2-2	TGTGCCAGCAGCGTGGCACCATACACCGGGGAGCTGTTTTTT	CASSVAPYTGELFF
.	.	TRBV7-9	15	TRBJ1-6	TGTGCCAGCAGCAGCGGCCAGGTCGGTAATTCACCCCTCCACTTT	CASSSGQVGNSPLHF
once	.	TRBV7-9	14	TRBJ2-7	TGTGCCAGCAGGTCGGGGTACGACACCTACGAGCAGTACTTC	CASRSGYDTYEQYF
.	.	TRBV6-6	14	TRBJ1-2	TGTGCCAGCAGACATGACCAAGGGGCGAATGGCTACACCTTC	CASRHDQGANGYTF
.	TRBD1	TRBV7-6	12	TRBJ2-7	TGTGCCAGCAGCGGGGACAGCTACGAGCAGTACTTC	CASSGDSYEQYF
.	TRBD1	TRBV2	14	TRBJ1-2	TGTGCCAGCAGTGGACAGGGGGGGAACTATGGCTACACCTTC	CASSGQGGNYGYTF
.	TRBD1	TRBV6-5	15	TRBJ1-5	TGTGCCAGCAGACAACAGGGGAATAGCAATCAGCCCCAGCATTTT	CASRQQGNSNQPQHF
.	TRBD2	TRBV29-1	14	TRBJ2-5	TGCAGCGTCCGGACTAGCGGTTTAGTGGAGACCCAGTACTTC	CSVRTSGLVETQYF
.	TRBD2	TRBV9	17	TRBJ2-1	TGTGCCAGCAGCGTATTAAGCGGGGGGGGAACCTACAATGAGCAGTTCTTC	CASSVLSGGGTYNEQFF
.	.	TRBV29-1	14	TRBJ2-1	TGCAGCGTTTGTGTCGGGAGCGGTTTTAATGAGCAGTTCTTC	CSVCVGSGFNEQFF
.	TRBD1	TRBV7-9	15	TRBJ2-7	TGTGCCAGCAGCTTAGCGTTGGGGACAGTCTACGAGCAGTACTTC	CASSLALGTVYEQYF
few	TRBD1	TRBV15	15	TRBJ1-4	TGTGCCACCAGCAGGGAACAGGGGGCGGATGAAAAACTGTTTTTT	CATSREQGADEKLFF
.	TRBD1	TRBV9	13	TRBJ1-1	TGTGCCAGCAGCGTAGGGACAGGGACTGAAGCTTTCTTT	CASSVGTGTEAFF
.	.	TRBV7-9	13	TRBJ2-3	TGTGCCAGCAGCGTTGGAGAGACAGATACGCAGTATTTT	CASSVGETDTQYF
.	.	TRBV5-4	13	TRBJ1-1	TGTGCCAGCACCCTAAATTTGGACACTGAAGCTTTCTTT	CASTLNLDTEAFF
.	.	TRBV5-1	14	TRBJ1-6	TGCGCCAGTAGCCAGGGGCCAGGTAATTCACCCCTCCACTTT	CASSQGPGNSPLHF
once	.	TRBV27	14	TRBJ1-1	TGTGCCAGCAGTTTACTTTCCGGGGATGGGAAAGCTTTCTTT	CASSLLSGDGKAFF
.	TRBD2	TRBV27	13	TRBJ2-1	TGTGCCAGCAGAGCGGGAGGGGAGGATGAGCAGTTCTTC	CASRAGGEDEQFF
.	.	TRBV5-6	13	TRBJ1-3	TGTGCCAGCAGTTACAGGAATGGAAACACCATATATTTT	CASSYRNGNTIYF
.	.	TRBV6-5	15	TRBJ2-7	TGTGCCAGCAGTTACGACCCAGCGGGCTCCTACGAGCAGTACTTC	CASSYDPAGSYEQYF
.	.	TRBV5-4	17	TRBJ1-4	TGTGCCAGCAGCCGGGATCCTCCATCATCAACTAATGAAAAACTGTTTTTT	CASSRDPPSSTNEKLFF
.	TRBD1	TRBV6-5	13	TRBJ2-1	TGTGCCAGCACAAAGGGGGCTGTCGATGAGCAGTTCTTC	CASTKGAVDEQFF
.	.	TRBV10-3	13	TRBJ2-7	TGTGCCTCCCGTACAGACGCCCACTACGAGCAGTACTTC	CASRTDAHYEQYF
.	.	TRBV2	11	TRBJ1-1	TGTGCCAGCAGTGAAACGGAGGGAGCTTTCTTT	CASSETEGAFF
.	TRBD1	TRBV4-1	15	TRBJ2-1	TGCGCCAGCAGCCAAGATTCGACAGGGTCCAATGAGCAGTTCTTC	CASSQDSTGSNEQFF
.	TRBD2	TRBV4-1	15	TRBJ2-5	TGCGCCAGCAGCCAAGGACTAGCGGGAGTAGAGACCCAGTACTTC	CASSQGLAGVETQYF
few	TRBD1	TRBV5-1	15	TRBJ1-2	TGCGCCAGCAGCTTGGAGACACAGGGGTACTATGGCTACACCTTC	CASSLETQGYYGYTF
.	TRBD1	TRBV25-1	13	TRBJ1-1	TGTGCCAGCGACGGACAGGGGCTCGCTGAAGCTTTCTTT	CASDGQGLAEAFF